The entry below describes one TCR beta chain. This record belongs to a study of shared clonotypes between healthy human individuals. Trimming pared 6 bases from V and 0 bases from J, leaving 9 bases between. The CDR3 loop spans 14 amino acids. The germline V gene has CDR1 LNHDA and CDR2 SQIVND (reference sequence). Produced via immunoSEQ multiplex PCR; TCRdb's table is partial and in-frame only. The table records about 1 million clones, about 77% of them present only once. The sample was memory CD4+ T cells sorted from blood. Subset specified: CD45RA-negative fraction. V and J are TRBV19 and TRBJ2-1; no firm D call. This clonotype was obtained from a young man in good health. The CDR3 region has the DNA TGTGCCAGTAGCATAATAAGCTCCTACAATGAGCAGTTCTTC. It encodes CASSIISSYNEQFF. Full variable domain (outside the CDR3, taken from reference TRBV19 and TRBJ2-1): DGGITQSPKYLFRKEGQNVTLSCEQNLNHDAMYWYRQDPGQGLRLIYYSQIVNDFQKGDIAEGYSVSREKKESFPLTVTSAQKNPTAFYLCASSIISSYNEQFFGPGTRLTVL.